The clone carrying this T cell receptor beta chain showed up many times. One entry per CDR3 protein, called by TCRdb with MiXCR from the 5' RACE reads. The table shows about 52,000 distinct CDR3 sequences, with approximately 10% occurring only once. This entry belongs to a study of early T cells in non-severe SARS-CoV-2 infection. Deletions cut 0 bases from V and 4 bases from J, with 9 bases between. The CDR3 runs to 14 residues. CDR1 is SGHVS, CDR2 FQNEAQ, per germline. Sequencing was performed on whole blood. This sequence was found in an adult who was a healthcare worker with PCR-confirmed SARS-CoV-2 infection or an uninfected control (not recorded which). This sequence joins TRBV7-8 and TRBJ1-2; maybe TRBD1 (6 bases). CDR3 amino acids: CASSLAWDTYGYTF. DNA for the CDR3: TGTGCCAGCAGCTTAGCGTGGGACACCTATGGCTACACCTTC.